Listed below are T cell receptor beta chains from one sample, sequenced in a study of immune characterization of retroperitoneal liposarcoma. TCRdb recomputed calls from the PCR reads with MiXCR, one row per CDR3 protein. The sample comprises under 3,500 distinct CDR3 sequences, less than 30% of which are singletons, and around 15% rests with the top ten. Material: tumor tissue. These receptors all come from a female donor with retroperitoneal liposarcoma. Each CDR3 is given with its conserved first and last residue. D genes are given only for firm matches. The size of a clone is reported for some rows only, either as once, few or many, or as a class for expanded clones.

D: .; V: TRBV6-1; size: medium-sized; J: TRBJ2-1; CDR3: CASSEAWGPHEQFF; DNA: TGTGCCAGCAGTGAAGCGTGGGGTCCCCACGAGCAGTTCTTC
D: TRBD1; V: TRBV7-6; size: medium-sized; J: TRBJ2-2; CDR3: CASSSSGTANTGELFF; DNA: TGTGCCAGCAGCAGCTCCGGGACAGCGAACACCGGGGAGCTGTTTTTT
D: TRBD2; V: TRBV23-1; size: few; J: TRBJ2-1; CDR3: CASSHTGAVAGGQDNEQFF; DNA: TGCGCCAGCAGTCATACGGGCGCTGTAGCGGGAGGGCAGGATAATGAGCAGTTCTTC
D: TRBD2; V: TRBV6-1; size: large; J: TRBJ2-1; CDR3: CASSPPGLANEQFF; DNA: TGTGCCAGCAGCCCACCGGGACTAGCGAATGAGCAGTTCTTC
D: .; V: TRBV6-1; size: .; J: TRBJ2-3; CDR3: CASSEWRLADTQYF; DNA: TGTGCCAGCAGTGAATGGAGACTAGCAGATACGCAGTATTTT
D: .; V: TRBV4-1; size: medium-sized; J: TRBJ2-5; CDR3: CSSSQGRVEGYF; DNA: TGCTCCAGCAGCCAGGGCCGTGTCGAGGGGTACTTC
D: .; V: TRBV6-1; size: few; J: TRBJ2-7; CDR3: CASKSASKREQYF; DNA: TGTGCCAGCAAAAGCGCCTCTAAGCGGGAGCAGTACTTC
D: TRBD1; V: TRBV25-1; size: .; J: TRBJ2-7; CDR3: CASRASGQGWSEQYF; DNA: TGTGCCAGCAGAGCAAGTGGACAGGGCTGGTCCGAGCAGTACTTC
D: TRBD1; V: TRBV6-6; size: medium-sized; J: TRBJ2-3; CDR3: CASSYSGGDRGDVTQYF; DNA: TGTGCCAGCAGTTACTCTGGGGGGGACAGGGGTGATGTTACGCAGTATTTT
D: TRBD2; V: TRBV27; size: large; J: TRBJ2-1; CDR3: CASSQGLAGVPPGKYNEQFF; DNA: TGTGCCAGCAGCCAGGGACTAGCGGGAGTCCCACCTGGTAAATACAATGAGCAGTTCTTC
D: .; V: TRBV27; size: medium-sized; J: TRBJ2-3; CDR3: CASSLSDSYTQYF; DNA: TGTGCCAGCAGTTTATCTGACTCCTATACGCAGTATTTT
D: .; V: TRBV27; size: .; J: TRBJ2-1; CDR3: CASSSTSINEQFF; DNA: TGTGCCAGCAGCTCCACTAGCATCAATGAGCAGTTCTTC
D: TRBD2; V: TRBV11-3; size: .; J: TRBJ2-5; CDR3: CASSPGLAGRETQYF; DNA: TGTGCCAGCAGTCCAGGACTAGCGGGAAGGGAGACCCAGTACTTC
D: .; V: TRBV7-2; size: .; J: TRBJ2-5; CDR3: CASSPGAETQYF; DNA: TGTGCCAGCAGCCCCGGGGCCGAGACCCAGTACTTC
D: TRBD2; V: TRBV5-5; size: many; J: TRBJ2-7; CDR3: CASSWRLAGGEQYF; DNA: TGTGCCAGCAGCTGGAGACTAGCGGGAGGAGAGCAGTACTTC
D: TRBD2; V: TRBV10-2; size: .; J: TRBJ2-1; CDR3: CASIPSGRAYNEQFF; DNA: TGCGCCAGCATCCCTAGCGGGAGGGCCTACAATGAGCAGTTCTTC
D: .; V: TRBV9; size: .; J: TRBJ2-1; CDR3: CASSPSLYNEQFF; DNA: TGTGCCAGCAGTCCTAGCCTATACAATGAGCAGTTCTTC
D: TRBD1; V: TRBV6-1; size: few; J: TRBJ1-2; CDR3: CASSEPQGQFYGYTF; DNA: TGTGCCAGCAGTGAACCCCAGGGACAGTTCTATGGCTACACCTTC
D: TRBD1; V: TRBV6-9; size: medium-sized; J: TRBJ2-7; CDR3: CASSGQGAVYEQYF; DNA: TGTGCCAGCAGCGGACAGGGGGCCGTCTACGAGCAGTACTTC
D: .; V: TRBV27; size: .; J: TRBJ2-1; CDR3: CASSQGGNYNNEQFF; DNA: TGTGCCAGCAGTCAGGGGGGGAACTATAACAATGAGCAGTTCTTC
D: .; V: TRBV7-8; size: medium-sized; J: TRBJ2-2; CDR3: CASSLAGSEDTGELFF; DNA: TGTGCCAGCAGCTTAGCGGGATCTGAGGACACCGGGGAGCTGTTTTTT
D: .; V: TRBV28; size: .; J: TRBJ2-5; CDR3: CASSLRRGEQYF; DNA: TGTGCCAGCAGTTTACGGCGGGGTGAGCAGTACTTC